Listed below are T cell receptor beta chains from one sample, sequenced in a study of T cell responses to AZD1222 COVID-19 vaccine. TCRdb's table, derived via immunoSEQ multiplex PCR, lists solely in-frame clones and lacks some. The sample lists some 160,000 clones; just under 95% were seen once. This specimen was peripheral blood, taken on day 0 of AZD1222 vaccination. The receptor set was obtained from an adult in good health. Each CDR3 is given without its conserved first and last residue.

J	V	length	CDR3
TRBJ1-2	TRBV20-1	9	SAKGTGPVT
TRBJ2-5	TRBV7-8	13	ASSPHGGGQETQY
TRBJ2-7	TRBV4-1	9	ASSQDYEQY
TRBJ1-2	TRBV7-9	13	ASSPGGPGLYGYT
TRBJ2-5	TRBV9	11	ASSPDDGETQY
TRBJ1-3	TRBV2	14	ASREEGQLSGNTIY
TRBJ1-1	TRBV12-3/TRBV12-4	9	ASNQGAEAF
TRBJ2-5	TRBV6-5	13	ASSYGTGKGETQY
TRBJ1-1	TRBV19	15	ASSMGGRVRMNTEAF
TRBJ1-1	TRBV27	11	ASSGRILGEAF
TRBJ2-7	TRBV4-1	14	ASSQVFMALLGEQY
TRBJ1-3	TRBV12-5	14	ASAAPGQSSGNTIY
TRBJ1-3	TRBV7-6	14	ASSSTTGYSGNTIY
TRBJ1-3	TRBV18	15	ASSPITKGPSGNTIY
TRBJ2-2	TRBV5-1	11	ASSRGNTGELF
TRBJ1-1	TRBV4-2	11	ASSQIAGTEAF
TRBJ2-7	TRBV7-9	11	ASSLVLGTEQY
TRBJ2-3	TRBV6-5	11	ASRMAQGDTQY
TRBJ1-5	TRBV7-9	16	ASSLDPGSGGGNQPQH
TRBJ1-6	TRBV9	13	ASSKIGQGDSPLH
TRBJ2-4	TRBV10-3	13	AISENSGGENIQY
TRBJ2-1	TRBV7-2	11	ASSLYRVHEQF
TRBJ1-1	TRBV18	11	ASSQGVNTEAF
TRBJ2-1	TRBV7-8	12	ASSLARVLPVEF
TRBJ2-7	TRBV11-2	16	ASSTRLAEFSPSYEQY
TRBJ1-2	TRBV7-9	11	ASGSLSNYGYT
TRBJ2-3	TRBV10-2	10	ATLPPGDTQY
TRBJ2-7	TRBV6-2/TRBV6-3	12	ASSYVGREDEQY
TRBJ1-5	TRBV12-3/TRBV12-4	10	ASSSNYQPQH
TRBJ1-2	TRBV7-9	12	ASSFRGSNYGYT
TRBJ1-5	TRBV18	14	ASSPLSQGEGQPQH
TRBJ1-1	TRBV5-1	11	ASSPDGNTEAF
TRBJ1-2	TRBV6-1	15	ASREKTNRGGGYGYT
TRBJ2-2	TRBV27	12	ASSLYGGAGELF
TRBJ2-7	TRBV4-1	12	ASSYGVLSYEQY
TRBJ1-2	TRBV6-2/TRBV6-3	13	ASSYLGTPSGGYT
TRBJ1-5	TRBV3-1/TRBV3-2	11	ASSQTLSQPQH
TRBJ2-5	TRBV5-4	12	ASSGGQGRETQY
TRBJ2-1	TRBV28	13	ASSYGGSVGDEQF
TRBJ1-1	TRBV19	10	ASSIPRTEAF
TRBJ2-2	TRBV2	13	ASRPTGTNTGELF
TRBJ1-1	TRBV5-5	10	ASSTQSTEAF
TRBJ2-7	TRBV2	12	ASTQRGRTYEQY
TRBJ1-2	TRBV7-9	15	ASSYGTGGAFRYGYT
TRBJ1-1	TRBV6-5	12	ASMRTGRYTEAF
TRBJ1-2	TRBV5-4	13	ASSLGAAPNYGYT